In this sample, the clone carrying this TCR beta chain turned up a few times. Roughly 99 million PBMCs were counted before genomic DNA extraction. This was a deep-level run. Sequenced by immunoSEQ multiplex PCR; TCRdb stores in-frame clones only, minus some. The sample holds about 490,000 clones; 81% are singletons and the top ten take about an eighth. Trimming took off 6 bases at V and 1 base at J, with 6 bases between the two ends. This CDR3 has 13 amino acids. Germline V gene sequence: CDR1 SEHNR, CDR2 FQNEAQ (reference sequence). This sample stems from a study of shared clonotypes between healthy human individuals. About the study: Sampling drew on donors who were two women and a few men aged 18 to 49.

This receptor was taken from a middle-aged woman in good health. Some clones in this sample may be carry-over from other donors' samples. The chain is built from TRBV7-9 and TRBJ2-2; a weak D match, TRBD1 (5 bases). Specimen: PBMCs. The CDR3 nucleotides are TGTGCCAGCAGAGACAGGAACACCGGGGAGCTGTTTTTT. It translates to CASRDRNTGELFF. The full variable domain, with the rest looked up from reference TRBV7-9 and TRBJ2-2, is DTGVSQNPRHKITKRGQNVTFRCDPISEHNRLYWYRQTLGQGPEFLTYFQNEAQLEKSRLLSDRFSAERPKGSFSTLEIQRTEQGDSAMYLCASRDRNTGELFFGEGSRLTVL.